This T cell receptor (beta chain) was observed in a study of shared T cell receptors in the human thymus. Per the germline V gene, CDR1 is SQVTM and CDR2 is ANQGSEA. The CDR3 contains 10 residues. Using immunoSEQ multiplex PCR, the repertoire was profiled, and TCRdb retains in-frame clones only, with some absent. The sample carries some 660,000 clones, 87% recorded once. The same sample was also studied in work on human thymus T cells. As that report states: The donor group consisted of healthy Finnish infants who were having corrective surgery for congenital heart defects. The thymus was resected at corrective cardiac surgery. It looked as if thymic and blood repertoires used V and J genes in a biased way. Related research reported highly overlapping thymic repertoires among unrelated individuals.

The chain uses TRBV29-1 and TRBJ2-5; D is ambiguous. The end of the DNA is better explained by TRBJ2-7, so the J call may be wrong. The sequencing sample was made of thymocytes. The TCR comes from a boy in the first two years of life with a congenital heart defect. The CDR3 region has the DNA TGCAGCGTGGTCGCCTACGAGCAGTACTTC. Residues: CSVVAYEQYF.